One and the same sample provided the 2 T cell receptor beta chains below, sequenced in a study of radiotherapy plus CTLA-4 blockade in lung cancer. Profiled with immunoSEQ multiplex PCR; TCRdb holds only in-frame clones, not every one. This table has roughly 50,000 clones, 75% to 90% appearing once. The material was peripheral blood, obtained from a patient treated with radiotherapy plus ipilimumab. These receptors were collected from a human donor with non-small cell lung cancer that progressed on radiotherapy plus ipilimumab. Some clones in this sample may be carry-over from other donors' samples.

The rearrangement joins TRBV27 to TRBJ2-7; 8 positions match TRBD1. Germline V gene lookup returns CDR1 MNHEY and CDR2 SMNVEV (reference sequence). V gave up 10 bases and J gave up 3 bases; unmatched junction bases: 8. The CDR3 runs to 13 residues. The CDR3 bases are TGTGCCACGAGAGGGGACAGGTACTACGAGCAGTACTTC. Its protein is CATRGDRYYEQYF.

J is TRBJ1-4 and V is TRBV6-6, with 7 positions matching TRBD1. The germline gives CDR1 MNHNY, CDR2 SVGAGI (reference sequence). V trimming: 6 bases; J trimming: 7 bases; junction bases outside the gene matches: 8. The length of the CDR3 is 14 residues. CDR3 sequence (DNA): TGTGCCAGCAGGGAGACAGGGCGGGGTGAAAAACTGTTTTTT. It encodes CASRETGRGEKLFF.